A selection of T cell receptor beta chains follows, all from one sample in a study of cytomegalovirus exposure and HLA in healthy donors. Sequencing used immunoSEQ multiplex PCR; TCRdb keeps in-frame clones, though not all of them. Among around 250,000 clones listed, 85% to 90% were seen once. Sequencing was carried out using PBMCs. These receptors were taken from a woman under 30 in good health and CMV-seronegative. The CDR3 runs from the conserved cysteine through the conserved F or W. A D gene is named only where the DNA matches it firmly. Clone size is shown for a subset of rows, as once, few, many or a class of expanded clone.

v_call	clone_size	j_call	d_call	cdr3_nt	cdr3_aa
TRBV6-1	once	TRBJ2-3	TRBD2	TGTGCCAGCAGCCTCGGGGGGACTTTCACAGATACGCAGTATTTT	CASSLGGTFTDTQYF
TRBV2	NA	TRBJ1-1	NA	TGTGGGGACCGGGACATGAACACTGAAGCTTTCTTT	CGDRDMNTEAFF
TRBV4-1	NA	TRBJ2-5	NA	TGCGCCAGCAGCCAGATTGGGGGGGAGACCCAGTACTTC	CASSQIGGETQYF
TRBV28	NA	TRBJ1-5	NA	TGTGCCAGCAGTTTAGGAGTTCCGGGCAATCAGCCCCAGCATTTT	CASSLGVPGNQPQHF
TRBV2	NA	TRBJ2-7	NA	TGTGCACAGACAGTCCCCGACGAGCAGTACTTC	CAQTVPDEQYF
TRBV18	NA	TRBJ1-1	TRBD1	TGTGCCAGCTCACTCAGGGGGCTTATCACTGAAGCTTTCTTT	CASSLRGLITEAFF
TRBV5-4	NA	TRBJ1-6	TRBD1	TGTGCCAGCAGCCGGACAGGGCAAAGTGGTTCACCCCTCCACTTT	CASSRTGQSGSPLHF
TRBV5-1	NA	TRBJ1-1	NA	TGCGCCAGCAGCTTGTCAGAGACTATGAACACTGAAGCTTTCTTT	CASSLSETMNTEAFF
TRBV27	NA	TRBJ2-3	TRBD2	TGTGCCAGCAGTTTTCTAGCGGGGGCTAGCACAGATACGCAGTATTTT	CASSFLAGASTDTQYF
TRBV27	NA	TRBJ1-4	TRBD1	TGTGCCAGCAGGTTACAGGGGGCGAATGAAAAACTGTTTTTT	CASRLQGANEKLFF
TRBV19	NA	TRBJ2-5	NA	TGTGCCAGTAGTATCCTTGGGTCGCGGGAGACCCAGTACTTC	CASSILGSRETQYF
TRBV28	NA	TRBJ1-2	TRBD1	TGTGCCAGCAGTCCCCCGGACAGGGGACCCTATGGCTACACCTTC	CASSPPDRGPYGYTF
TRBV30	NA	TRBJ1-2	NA	TGTGCCTGGAGTAAGGGGAACTATGGCTACACCTTC	CAWSKGNYGYTF
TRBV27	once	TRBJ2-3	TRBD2	TGTGCCAGCAGTATGACTAGCGGGGTCACAGATACGCAGTATTTT	CASSMTSGVTDTQYF
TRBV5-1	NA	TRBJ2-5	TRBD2	TGCGCCAGCAGCGGCGGGGGGTCACAAGAGACCCAGTACTTC	CASSGGGSQETQYF
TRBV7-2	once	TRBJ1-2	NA	TGTGCCAGCAGCTTAGACACGGCCCAGGCTCCTATCCCCCCCTATGGCTACACCTTC	CASSLDTAQAPIPPYGYTF
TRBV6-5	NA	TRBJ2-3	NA	TGTGCCAGCAGTTTCTTCGGGGTCTGGGAAGATACGCAGTATTTT	CASSFFGVWEDTQYF
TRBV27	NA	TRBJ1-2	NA	TGTGCCAGCAGTTTAGGGGGGGGCGCCTATGGCTACACCTTC	CASSLGGGAYGYTF
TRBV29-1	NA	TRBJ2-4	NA	TGCAGCGGATCGGGGGTGGCCAAAAACATTCAGTACTTC	CSGSGVAKNIQYF
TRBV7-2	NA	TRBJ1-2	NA	TGTGCCAGCAGCTTAAATTGGCCTTCTGGGGCAGGGAACTATGGCTACACCTTC	CASSLNWPSGAGNYGYTF
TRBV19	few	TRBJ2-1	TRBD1	TGTGCCAGTAGTATGGTACAGGGGAGCAATGAGCAGTTCTTC	CASSMVQGSNEQFF
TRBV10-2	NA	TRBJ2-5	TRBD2	TGCGCCAGCAGTGAACGGGGGGGCTATGAGACCCAGTACTTC	CASSERGGYETQYF
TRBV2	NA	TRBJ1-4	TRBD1	TGTGCCAGCAGGGCCGGGACAGGCTTTGAAAAACTGTTTTTT	CASRAGTGFEKLFF
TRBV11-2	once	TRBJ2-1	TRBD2	TGTGCCAGCAGCCCCCTCTACGGGGGGGCTTTTGATGAGCAGTTCTTC	CASSPLYGGAFDEQFF
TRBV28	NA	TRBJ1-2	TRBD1	TGTGCCAGCAGTAACCCTGGACAGGGCCGGTATGGCTACACCTTC	CASSNPGQGRYGYTF
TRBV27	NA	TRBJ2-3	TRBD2	TGTGCCAGCAGTTTACTAGCGGGGGGATTCACAGATACGCAGTATTTT	CASSLLAGGFTDTQYF
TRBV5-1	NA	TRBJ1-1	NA	TGCGCCAGCAGCTTGGGATCTTACGGGGTGAGCACTGAAGCTTTCTTT	CASSLGSYGVSTEAFF
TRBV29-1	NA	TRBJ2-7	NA	TGCAGCGTAGCGCTCGTGGATAAAGACGAGCAGTACTTC	CSVALVDKDEQYF
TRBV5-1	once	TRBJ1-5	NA	TGCGCCAGCAGCTGGGGAGGGGGCAATCAGCCCCAGCATTTT	CASSWGGGNQPQHF
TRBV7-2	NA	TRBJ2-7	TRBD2	TGTGCCAGCAGCGGACTAGCGGATTACGAGCAGTACTTC	CASSGLADYEQYF
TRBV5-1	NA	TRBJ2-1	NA	TGCGCCAGCAGCTTGGAACCCGGGAATGAGCAGTTCTTC	CASSLEPGNEQFF
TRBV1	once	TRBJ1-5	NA	TGCACCAGCAGCCAAGATTATTTAGGACAGGGGTTGAACAATCAGCCCCAGCATTTT	CTSSQDYLGQGLNNQPQHF
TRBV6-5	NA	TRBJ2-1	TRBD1	TGTGCCACCAGACAGGGCCCCTTACGGAATGAGCAGTTCTTC	CATRQGPLRNEQFF
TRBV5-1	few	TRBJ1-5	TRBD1	TGCGCCAGCAGCCACGGACAGGGGCAGCCCCAGCATTTT	CASSHGQGQPQHF
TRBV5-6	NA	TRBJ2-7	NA	TGTGCCAGCAGCTTGATCGGGTCCGGCTACGAGCAGTACTTC	CASSLIGSGYEQYF
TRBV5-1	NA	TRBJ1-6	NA	TGCGCCAGCAGCTTGGAGCTGTACTCCTATAATTCACCCCTCCACTTT	CASSLELYSYNSPLHF
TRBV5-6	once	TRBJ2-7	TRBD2	TGTGCCAGCAGCTTCGAAGCGGGGTCCTCCTACGAGCAGTACTTC	CASSFEAGSSYEQYF
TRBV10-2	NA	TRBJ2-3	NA	TGCGCCAGCAGTGAATTAGCCTGGAGCACAGATACGCAGTATTTT	CASSELAWSTDTQYF
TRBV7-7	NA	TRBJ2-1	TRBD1	TGTGCTAGCAGCTCCAGTCCCGGGACAGTCTACAATGAGCAGTTCTTC	CASSSSPGTVYNEQFF
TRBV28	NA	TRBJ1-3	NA	TGTGCCAGCAGTTTCTCGAGCTCTGGAAACACCATATATTTT	CASSFSSSGNTIYF